Detailed here is one T cell receptor beta chain. V was clipped by 4 bases and J by 6 bases, with 18 bases between them. Germline values: CDR1 GTSNPN, CDR2 SVGIG (reference sequence). The CDR3 covers 14 residues. The age range of participants was about 18 to 95 years, with residence in about two dozen US areas. These data belong to a study of blood T cell repertoires in COVID-19. On the study more broadly: Samples representing acute and convalescent COVID-19 were sourced from the United States, Italy and Spain.

Assay: immunoSEQ multiplex PCR; the TCRdb copy retains only in-frame clones and omits some. The repertoire includes a few hundred thousand clones, approximately 81% of them detected once, and about 6.2% sits in the top ten. V is TRBV30 and J is TRBJ1-2; possibly TRBD1 for D (6 bases). Source material: PBMCs or T cells enriched from blood (not recorded which). The receptor's source is a woman between 50 and 59 years old who had been exposed to COVID-19. Here the CDR3 DNA reads TGTGCCTGGACGATCGGGAAGCGGGGGCATGGCTACACCTTC. This translates into CAWTIGKRGHGYTF. The whole variable domain, remainder taken from reference TRBV30 and TRBJ1-2, is SQTIHQWPATLVQPVGSPLSLECTVEGTSNPNLYWYRQAAGRGLQLLFYSVGIGQISSEVPQNLSASRPQDRQFILSSKKLLLSDSGFYLCAWTIGKRGHGYTFGSGTRLTVV.